This passage covers 21 T cell receptor beta chains from one sample sequenced in a study of cytomegalovirus exposure and HLA in healthy donors. PCR amplification relied on 60 Vbeta primers (plus 13 Jbeta primers). Assay used: immunoSEQ multiplex PCR; TCRdb lists only in-frame clones, some missing. The sample has 60,000 or so clones, about 72% seen once; the top ten hold approximately 25%. The source material was PBMCs. The origin of the receptors is a man aged 50-60 years in good health and CMV-seropositive.

Only a few counts were recorded for this clone. The chain recombines TRBV5-6 with TRBJ2-7; TRBD1 matches at 9 bases. The CDR3 contains 15 residues. CDR1 is SGHDT and CDR2 is YYEEEE in the germline V gene. After removal of 4 bases from V and 2 bases from J, the junction contained 7 bases not matched to a gene. In nucleotides, the CDR3 is TGTGCCAGCAGCAACCCCAGGACAGGGGCCTACGAGCAGTACTTC. Translating it yields CASSNPRTGAYEQYF.

The gene calls are TRBV4-2 and TRBJ2-3; 9 bases agree with TRBD2. The CDR3 consists of 20 residues. The V gene end was trimmed by 0 bases and the J gene end by 4 bases; junction bases not matched to a gene: 17. In germline, CDR1 is LGHNA, CDR2 YNFKEQ. The CDR3 loop reads CASSQDGVSGRTRGSDTQYF. The CDR3 bases are TGTGCCAGCAGCCAAGATGGGGTGAGCGGGAGGACCCGGGGGTCAGATACGCAGTATTTT.

This chain connects TRBV30 to TRBJ2-4, with 9 bases lining up with TRBD1. V lost 3 bases and J lost 9; bases outside the gene matches: 6. This CDR3 has 13 residues. The germline V gene has CDR1 GTSNPN and CDR2 SVGIG (reference sequence). The CDR3 sequence: CAWSAGTGTIQYF. The CDR3 DNA sequence: TGTGCCTGGAGCGCCGGGACAGGGACCATTCAGTACTTC.

The chain is built from TRBV19 and TRBJ1-5, with TRBD1 matching 10 bases. Germline CDR1 is LNHDA and CDR2 is SQIVND (reference sequence). With V trimmed by 6 bases and J by 1 base, 6 bases remained unmatched. The CDR3 is 16 residues long. As DNA, the CDR3 is TGTGCCAGTAGCTACCGGACAGGGGGAAGCAATCAGCCCCAGCATTTT. Protein product: CASSYRTGGSNQPQHF.

This clone was observed a few times. The chain links TRBV27 to TRBJ2-7, with D tentatively TRBD1 (6 bases). The germline V and J ends were trimmed by 4 bases and 2 bases, with 12 bases remaining between them. The CDR3 is made up of 14 amino acids. Germline V lookup: CDR1 MNHEY, CDR2 SMNVEV (reference sequence). CDR3 bases: TGTGCCAGCAGTTCCCCGGCAGGGGCCTACGAGCAGTACTTC. Residues: CASSSPAGAYEQYF.

This chain connects TRBV6-5 to TRBJ2-7; D gene unclear. The V end was cut by 7 bases, the J end by 6 bases, with 16 bases between. From germline, CDR1 is MNHEY and CDR2 SVGAGI. This CDR3 region has 13 residues. In DNA form, the CDR3 reads TGTGCCAGCACTCCTCGAGATCTCCCCGAGCAGTACTTC. Translated, it gives CASTPRDLPEQYF.

The chain is built from TRBV27 and TRBJ2-3; 14 nucleotides align to TRBD2. The CDR3 extends over 20 amino acids. CDR1 and CDR2 from the germline V gene are MNHEY and SMNVEV (reference sequence). V dropped 0 bases and J dropped 0; count of bases not matched to a gene: 8. CDR3 nucleotide sequence: TGTGCCAGCAGTTTATCGGGACTAGCGGGGGTTCAAGCTAGCACAGATACGCAGTATTTT. This sequence encodes CASSLSGLAGVQASTDTQYF.

Worth noting for this clone: It is likely a read error, because the conserved phenylalanine at the end of the CDR3 is missing. The chain employs TRBV30 and TRBJ2-3; perhaps TRBD2 as D (6 bases). V was shortened by 0 bases and J by 4 bases, with 14 bases between the two germline ends. Germline loops: CDR1 GTSNPN, CDR2 SVGIG (reference sequence). CDR3 length equals 15 residues. The CDR3 reads CAWSVRGEVADTQYV. The CDR3 DNA follows: TGTGCCTGGAGTGTACGAGGGGAGGTGGCAGATACGCAGTATGTT.

The V call is TRBV30, the J call TRBJ2-1, with D possibly being TRBD2 (6 bases). The ends were cut back, 4 bases at V and 11 bases at J, with 15 bases in the middle. The CDR3 runs 12 residues. The germline V gene has CDR1 GTSNPN and CDR2 SVGIG (reference sequence). CDR3 nucleotides: TGTGCCTGGACCGTCGGGGGACCCCAGCAGTTCTTC. This codes for CAWTVGGPQQFF.

Written as DNA, the CDR3 is TGTGCCAGCGGGGACAGAAAGGAACTCGGGGAGCTGTTTTTT. This translates into CASGDRKELGELFF. The chain has TRBV9 and TRBJ2-2; TRBD1 aligns across 7 bases. CDR1 and CDR2 (germline): SGDLS, YYNGEE. The ends lost 7 bases at V and 7 bases at J; junction bases unmatched: 10. The CDR3 spans 14 residues.

This clone appeared a single time. The CDR3 region is CASSVLEGQGGSEKLFF. CDR3 bases: TGTGCCAGCAGTGTCCTCGAAGGACAGGGGGGATCCGAAAAACTGTTTTTT. This chain uses TRBV25-1 with TRBJ1-4; 10 nucleotides align to TRBD1. Germline V gene lookup returns CDR1 MGHDK and CDR2 SYGVNS. Losses at the gene ends were 4 bases for V and 8 bases for J; bases not matched to a gene: 13. The CDR3 is made up of 17 amino acids.

The V call is TRBV6-6, the J call TRBJ1-2; D perhaps matches TRBD1 (6 bases). V lost 5 bases and J 3 bases, leaving 13 bases between the germline ends. CDR3 size: 14 residues. From germline, CDR1 is MNHNY and CDR2 SVGAGI (reference sequence). The CDR3 sequence: CASSRTVRDYGYTF. CDR3 nucleotides: TGTGCCAGCAGTAGGACAGTGAGGGACTATGGCTACACCTTC.

The rearrangement links TRBV30 to TRBJ2-3, with 8 bases fitting TRBD2. Germline V gene lookup returns CDR1 GTSNPN and CDR2 SVGIG (reference sequence). The V and J ends lost 2 bases and 3 bases, in that order; junction bases with no gene match: 4. The CDR3 sequence is 14 residues long. The CDR3 region has the DNA TGTGCCTGGAGTATAGCGGGGTTGACAGATACGCAGTATTTT. This encodes CAWSIAGLTDTQYF.

This clone was seen only a few times. V usage is TRBV27 and J usage is TRBJ2-6, with D tentatively TRBD1 (5 bases). CDR1 is MNHEY, CDR2 SMNVEV, per germline (reference sequence). The CDR3 sequence is 14 residues long. The V end lost 8 bases, the J end lost 2 bases, and 10 bases lay between the germline ends. The CDR3 protein is CASGPRAGANVLTF. CDR3 sequence (DNA): TGTGCCAGCGGCCCCAGGGCTGGGGCCAACGTCCTGACTTTC.

The J gene is TRBJ2-5, the V gene TRBV9; 8 nucleotides line up with TRBD2. Per the germline V gene, CDR1 is SGDLS and CDR2 is YYNGEE. The CDR3 is made up of 16 amino acids. V trimming: 4 bases; J trimming: 1 base; junction bases outside the gene matches: 9. Here the CDR3 reads CASSSKAGALQETQYF. CDR3 coding DNA: TGTGCCAGCAGCTCAAAAGCGGGGGCCCTCCAAGAGACCCAGTACTTC.

This clone was recorded once. V usage is TRBV6-5 and J usage is TRBJ2-2, with D uncertain. This CDR3 is 15 amino acids long. Germline values: CDR1 MNHEY, CDR2 SVGAGI. The V and J ends lost 3 bases and 5 bases respectively, with 13 bases between them. CDR3 coding DNA: TGTGCCAGCAGTTATGGGCGCGTCCAAACCGGGGAGCTGTTTTTT. Amino acids: CASSYGRVQTGELFF.

The chain joins TRBV7-9 to TRBJ1-1; 8 nucleotides align to TRBD1. Unmatched junction bases numbered 4, after V lost 5 bases and J lost 5 bases. Germline-derived CDR1 and CDR2 are SEHNR and FQNEAQ (reference sequence). There are 13 residues in the CDR3. CDR3 amino acids: CASSTTGVTEAFF. As DNA, the CDR3 is TGTGCCAGCAGCACGACAGGGGTTACTGAAGCTTTCTTT.

The rearrangement links TRBV9 to TRBJ2-2; D uncertain. The V gene lost 5 bases and the J gene lost 2 bases, with 10 bases spanning the gap. The CDR3 sequence is 14 residues long. Germline loops: CDR1 SGDLS, CDR2 YYNGEE. CDR3 residues: CASSPLGNTGELFF. DNA of the CDR3: TGTGCCAGCAGTCCCCTAGGTAACACCGGGGAGCTGTTTTTT.

V gene TRBV29-1 combines with J gene TRBJ2-5; a weak D match, TRBD2 (6 bases). The CDR3 is 12 amino acids. With 8 bases removed from V and 5 bases from J, the gap between germline ends came to 15 bases. CDR1 and CDR2 (germline): SQVTM, ANQGSEA. The CDR3 protein is CSTGTAGETQYF. The CDR3 DNA reads TGCAGCACCGGGACCGCGGGGGAGACCCAGTACTTC.

The V and J genes are TRBV13 and TRBJ2-5; 9 bases are shared with TRBD2. The CDR3 covers 14 residues. The J segment lost 3 bases and the V segment lost 5 bases, leaving 4 bases of the junction unmatched. The V gene's germline CDR1 is PRHDT and CDR2 FYEKMQ (reference sequence). For the CDR3, the DNA is TGTGCCAGCAGCCCGCGACTAGCGGAAGAGACCCAGTACTTC. This encodes CASSPRLAEETQYF.

A single count supports this clone. For the CDR3, the DNA is TGTGCCAGCAGCTTAGGAGCTAGCGGCACAGATACGCAGTATTTT. Protein: CASSLGASGTDTQYF. The V gene is TRBV11-3, the J gene TRBJ2-3; D is possibly TRBD2 (6 bases). The CDR3 runs 15 residues. CDR1 SGHNT and CDR2 YENEEA come from the germline V gene. The germline V and J ends were trimmed by 1 base and 1 base, with 9 bases remaining between them. Filled out from reference TRBV11-3 and TRBJ2-3, the complete variable domain reads EAGVVQSPRYKIIEKKQPVAFWCNPISGHNTLYWYLQNLGQGPELLIRYENEEAVDDSQLPKDRFSAERLKGVDSTLKIQPAELGDSAVYLCASSLGASGTDTQYFGPGTRLTVL.